Sequencing of this T cell receptor (beta chain) was carried out in a study of blood T cell repertoires in COVID-19. Across the whole study: Donors in the United States, Italy and Spain gave samples during acute or convalescent COVID-19. In each case, the material was cDNA or gDNA derived from T cells, B-cell-depleted T cells, or PBMCs.

In the original workflow: Cell counts per sample came from amplifying reference gene primers. Generated by immunoSEQ multiplex PCR, the TCRdb table keeps only in-frame clones and is missing some. V and J calls plus clone size are reproduced from that table; the DNA served to infer D and trimming. The sample consists of some 200,000 clones, around 84% of them appearing once. This CDR3 comprises 16 residues. In germline, CDR1 is MGHRA, CDR2 YSYEKL. The ends were cut back, 3 bases at V and 5 bases at J, with 16 bases in the middle. This sequence joins TRBV4-1 and TRBJ2-2, with D possibly being TRBD2 (7 bases). The sequenced sample consisted of peripheral blood. The receptor's source is a man older than 75 with acute or convalescent COVID-19. In DNA form, the CDR3 reads TGCGCCAGCAGCCAGGGGGGGCGGGGATGGACCGGGGAGCTGTTTTTT. It codes for CASSQGGRGWTGELFF.